The 5 T cell receptor beta chains presented below share a single source sample, sequenced in a study of untreated major depressive disorder. Method: immunoSEQ multiplex PCR; TCRdb's copy keeps in-frame clones and lacks some. Of approximately 20,000 clones in the sample, over 75% were seen once. Sequenced: CD4+ T cells from PBMCs. The receptor source for this set is a woman in her 30s in good health.

The rearrangement links TRBV30 to TRBJ2-4, with D possibly called TRBD1 or TRBD2 (5 bases each). The CDR3 is 14 amino acids. Trimming left V 0 bases short and J 9 bases short, with 15 bases between. Germline V CDR1 and CDR2: GTSNPN, SVGIG (reference sequence). CDR3 DNA sequence: TGTGCCTGGAGTGTGGGGACCGAGAGTAGCATTCAGTACTTC. This gives the protein CAWSVGTESSIQYF.

The chain joins TRBV6-6 to TRBJ1-1; D call uncertain. The CDR3 spans 14 residues. CDR1 is MNHNY and CDR2 is SVGAGI in the germline V gene (reference sequence). Trimming pared 4 bases from V and 0 bases from J, leaving 9 bases between. This CDR3 is CASSSGPLNTEAFF. For the CDR3, the DNA is TGTGCCAGCAGTTCCGGACCCCTGAACACTGAAGCTTTCTTT.

This chain connects TRBV25-1 to TRBJ2-7, with 11 bases lining up with TRBD1. This CDR3 has 15 residues. Germline V gene sequence: CDR1 MGHDK, CDR2 SYGVNS. V gave up 1 base and J gave up 4 bases; unmatched junction bases: 3. Here the CDR3 DNA reads TGTGCCAGCAGTGAATTTGGGACAGGGGGGTACGAGCAGTACTTC. Protein sequence: CASSEFGTGGYEQYF.

The CDR3 sequence: CASSSLSRGDSGNTIYF. The CDR3 coding sequence is TGTGCCAGCAGCTCTCTCTCTAGGGGGGATTCGGGAAACACCATATATTTT. The chain recombines TRBV9 with TRBJ1-3, with a possible D match to TRBD1 (6 bases). The CDR3 consists of 17 residues. V shed 4 bases and J shed 4 bases, with 21 bases lying between them. CDR1 SGDLS and CDR2 YYNGEE come from the germline V gene.

This clone came up a few times. V is TRBV6-1 and J is TRBJ1-5; D unclear. The length of the CDR3 is 13 residues. V gave up 1 base and J gave up 7 bases, with 8 bases separating them. CDR1 is MNHNS and CDR2 is SASEGT in the germline V gene. This chain's CDR3 is CASSEGGMQPQHF. The CDR3 DNA follows: TGTGCCAGCAGTGAAGGTGGGATGCAGCCCCAGCATTTT.